The 8 T cell receptor beta chains listed next were all sequenced from one sample in a study of blood T cells in healthy people across ages. A sample-barcoded 5' primer and a J-beta primer mix were used in a second PCR of about 6 to 12 cycles. TCRdb independently ran MiXCR on the 5' RACE reads; one entry per CDR3 protein. The sample yields hundreds of thousands of distinct CDR3 sequences, over 40% seen once. Sequencing used blood. These receptors were collected from a woman at least 80 years old in good health.

A remark on this clonotype: A much larger clone lies a single base off, so this may be a read error. V and J are TRBV28 and TRBJ2-6; D is unresolved. The CDR3 runs 16 residues. V was trimmed by 3 bases and J by 2 bases, leaving 11 bases between them. Germline CDR1 is MDHEN and CDR2 is SYDVKM. In DNA form, the CDR3 reads TGTGCCAGCAGTTTTTTCGACTCAACTGGGGCCAACGTCCTGACTTTC. Protein: CASSFFDSTGANVLTF.

On this clonotype: A clone one base away is much larger, so this may be a read error. The genes are TRBV12-3 or TRBV12-4 and TRBJ1-2; D is unresolved. This CDR3 region has 13 residues. V shed 6 bases and J shed 2 bases, with 10 bases lying between them. The CDR3 DNA reads TGTGCCAGCAGCCACTGGTCCAACTATGGCTACACCTTC. Amino acids: CASSHWSNYGYTF.

This clonotype was counted ten times or more. The rearrangement uses TRBV7-8 and TRBJ2-4; 11 nucleotides match TRBD2. The germline CDR1 and CDR2 sequences are SGHVS and FQNEAQ. With 3 bases clipped from V and 3 bases from J, the junction kept 1 base outside the gene matches. The CDR3 sequence is 15 residues long. This CDR3 reads CASSFSGRGKNIQYF. In DNA, the CDR3 is TGTGCCAGCAGCTTTAGCGGGAGGGGCAAAAACATTCAGTACTTC.

Ten or more counts support this clonotype. V and J are TRBV5-1 and TRBJ2-1; D uncertain. Trimming took 0 bases from V and 5 from J, leaving 9 bases between them. The CDR3 consists of 14 residues. Germline CDR1 is SGHRS and CDR2 is YFSETQ. This CDR3 is CASSLETPNNEQFF. For the CDR3, the DNA is TGCGCCAGCAGCTTGGAGACTCCTAACAATGAGCAGTTCTTC.

This clonotype has ten or more counts. The chain recombines TRBV28 with TRBJ2-1; 10 bases agree with TRBD1. The CDR3 is 15 residues long. The V gene end was trimmed by 1 base and the J gene end by 7 bases; junction bases not matched to a gene: 4. CDR1 is MDHEN and CDR2 is SYDVKM in the germline V gene. CDR3 sequence reads: CASSLSDRGRNEQFF. CDR3 nucleotide sequence: TGTGCCAGCAGTTTATCTGACAGGGGGCGGAATGAGCAGTTCTTC.

Concerning this clonotype itself: Given a much more abundant clone one base away, this may be a read error. The gene calls are TRBV7-2 and TRBJ1-2; D not certain. Trimming cost V 5 bases and J 4 bases, with 17 bases left between them. CDR3 length: 15 amino acids. Germline lookup yields CDR1 SGHTA and CDR2 FQGNSA. The CDR3 sequence: CASSARSLAGYGYTF. In nucleotides, the CDR3 is TGTGCCAGCAGCGCCCGGTCCCTGGCAGGCTATGGCTACACCTTC.

About this clonotype: A read error is possible here, since a much larger clone lies one base away. This chain connects TRBV7-3 to TRBJ2-1; D may be TRBD2 (6 bases). From germline, CDR1 is SGHTA and CDR2 FQGTGA. The CDR3 length is 14 residues. As DNA, the CDR3 is TGTACCAGCAGCTTATTAGCGGAATACAATGAGCAGTTCTTC. This gives the protein CTSSLLAEYNEQFF.

The gene calls are TRBV6-6 and TRBJ2-7; D uncertain. Trimming removed 2 bases from V and 6 bases from J, with 14 bases in between. This CDR3 is 14 amino acids long. Germline V lookup: CDR1 MNHNY, CDR2 SVGAGI (reference sequence). This CDR3 reads CASSYAIFSGEQYF. The CDR3 DNA reads as TGTGCCAGCAGTTACGCCATCTTTTCGGGCGAGCAGTACTTC.